The 20 T cell receptor beta chains listed next were all sequenced from one sample in a study of human T cells and chemical hapten exposure. Noted time point: patch test 2, 6 weeks after DPC sensitization. Treatment here: therapeutic diphenylcyclopropenone sensitization with weekly scalp DPC. TCRdb re-derived calls from the RACE reads in MiXCR, one entry per CDR3 protein. The sample carries under 90,000 distinct CDR3 sequences, 8.5% recorded once. This specimen consisted of whole blood, obtained in connection with sensitization to the hapten diphenylcyclopropenone (DPC). The receptors stem from a woman aged 45-65 years with alopecia areata. Some clones in this sample may be carry-over from other donors' samples.

This clonotype was seen ten or more times. The V and J genes are TRBV20-1 and TRBJ1-1, with 11 bases fitting TRBD1. The CDR3 is made up of 13 amino acids. J was trimmed by 7 bases and V by 5 bases; bases with no gene match: 6. Germline CDR1 is DFQATT and CDR2 is SNEGSKA (reference sequence). CDR3 nucleotide sequence: TGCAGTGCTGCCGGACAGGGGGCGAATGAAGCTTTCTTT. It codes for CSAAGQGANEAFF.

This clonotype was seen repeatedly, ten times or more. This chain uses TRBV19 with TRBJ2-7; tentatively, D is TRBD1 (6 bases). Trimming shortened V by 9 bases and J by 2 bases, and 8 bases separated the two germline ends. The CDR3 contains 11 residues. The germline CDR1 and CDR2 sequences are LNHDA and SQIVND (reference sequence). DNA of the CDR3: TGTGCCAGCCAGGGGCCCTACGAGCAGTACTTC. Amino acid sequence: CASQGPYEQYF.

At least ten counts were recorded for this clonotype. The chain has TRBV7-2 and TRBJ2-3, with a tentative D call TRBD2 (6 bases). The CDR3 consists of 15 residues. The V and J ends lost 7 bases and 0 bases respectively, with 14 bases between them. In germline, CDR1 is SGHTA, CDR2 FQGNSA. CDR3 sequence: CASIPGVASTDTQYF. CDR3 sequence (DNA): TGTGCCAGCATCCCGGGGGTAGCTAGCACAGATACGCAGTATTTT.

The DNA for the CDR3 is TGTGCCAGCAGTTTGGAGTCTAGCGGGAGCTCCTACAATGAGCAGTTCTTC. Residues: CASSLESSGSSYNEQFF. The gene calls are TRBV27 and TRBJ2-1; TRBD2 matches 10 bases. The CDR3 has 17 amino acids. The germline V gene has CDR1 MNHEY and CDR2 SMNVEV (reference sequence). After removal of 3 bases from V and 0 bases from J, the junction contained 5 bases not matched to a gene.

This clonotype was recorded at least ten times. The chain uses TRBV12-3 or TRBV12-4 and TRBJ2-3; weak D call: TRBD2 (6 bases). The CDR3 has 13 amino acids. Between the trimmed V and J ends, which lost 4 bases and 11 bases, there was a span of 16 bases. The CDR3 loop is CASSSPGALEQYF. The CDR3 DNA reads as TGTGCCAGCAGTTCCCCGGGAGCCTTGGAGCAGTATTTT.

The DNA for the CDR3 is TGTGCCAGCAGTGGGAACAGGGGGCGAACTGAAGCTTTCTTT. Translation: CASSGNRGRTEAFF. This rearrangement joins TRBV2 to TRBJ1-1; 9 bases are shared with TRBD1. CDR3 length: 14 amino acids. The J segment lost 5 bases and the V segment lost 4 bases, leaving 5 bases of the junction unmatched. Germline CDR1 is SNHLY and CDR2 is FYNNEI.

This clonotype was counted only a few times. J is TRBJ1-4 and V is TRBV27, with D possibly matching TRBD1 (5 bases). Germline V CDR1 and CDR2: MNHEY, SMNVEV (reference sequence). V was cut by 6 bases and J by 4 bases, with 12 bases left in between. This CDR3 is built from 14 residues. The CDR3, as DNA: TGTGCCAGCAGGACGGGACTGCTTAATGAAAAACTGTTTTTT. Protein sequence: CASRTGLLNEKLFF.

This clonotype was seen repeatedly, ten times or more. The rearrangement uses TRBV7-3 and TRBJ1-6, with TRBD1 matching 7 bases. With 3 bases clipped from V and 7 bases from J, the junction kept 6 bases outside the gene matches. Germline CDR1 is SGHTA and CDR2 is FQGTGA. The length of the CDR3 is 15 residues. This CDR3 is CASSFPGRGNSPLHF. In DNA, the CDR3 is TGTGCCAGCAGCTTCCCCGGCAGGGGGAATTCACCCCTCCACTTT. Full variable domain (rest looked up from reference TRBV7-3 and TRBJ1-6): GAGVSQTPSNKVTEKGKYVELRCDPISGHTALYWYRQSLGQGPEFLIYFQGTGAADDSGLPNDRFFAVRPEGSVSTLKIQRTERGDSAVYLCASSFPGRGNSPLHFGNGTRLTVT.

This clonotype has at least ten counts. The chain uses TRBV27 and TRBJ1-2; 10 nucleotides match TRBD1. Germline CDR1 and CDR2: MNHEY and SMNVEV (reference sequence). J gave up 5 bases and V 4 bases, and 4 bases lay outside the gene matches. The CDR3 has 14 residues. The CDR3 protein is CASSWGTGEYGYTF. The CDR3 DNA reads as TGTGCCAGCAGTTGGGGGACAGGGGAATATGGCTACACCTTC.

This clonotype was seen a handful of times. The rearrangement links TRBV27 to TRBJ2-6, with D maybe TRBD1 (6 bases). The CDR3 loop spans 14 amino acids. Trimming stripped 6 bases from V and 3 bases from J, with 9 bases between. CDR1 and CDR2 (germline): MNHEY, SMNVEV (reference sequence). The CDR3 here is CASSGTLGANVLTF. In DNA form, the CDR3 reads TGTGCCAGCAGCGGGACACTTGGGGCCAACGTCCTGACTTTC.

This clonotype was counted a few times. The chain recombines TRBV27 with TRBJ2-7, with TRBD1 matching 9 bases. Looked up from germline, CDR1 is MNHEY and CDR2 is SMNVEV (reference sequence). The CDR3 has 14 residues. Trimming took 4 bases from V and 4 from J; bases not matched to a gene: 5. The CDR3 region has the DNA TGTGCCAGCAGTTGGACAGGGGAGGTATACGAGCAGTACTTC. As protein: CASSWTGEVYEQYF.

This clonotype has just a few counts. V is TRBV5-1 and J is TRBJ2-1, with 13 positions matching TRBD2. The V gene end was trimmed by 2 bases and the J gene end by 15 bases; junction bases not matched to a gene: 11. In germline, CDR1 is SGHRS, CDR2 YFSETQ. There are 15 residues in the CDR3. The CDR3 region has the DNA TGCGCCAGCAGCTTTACTAGCGGGGGGGCCAGTCACCGGTTCTTC. Its protein product is CASSFTSGGASHRFF.

The chain's CDR3 is CASSLLEVSAANVLTF. CDR3 nucleotide sequence: TGTGCCAGCAGCTTGTTGGAGGTTTCGGCGGCCAACGTCCTGACTTTC. The gene calls are TRBV5-6 and TRBJ2-6; D may be TRBD2 (5 bases). This CDR3 has 16 residues. CDR1 and CDR2 (germline): SGHDT, YYEEEE. The ends were cut back, 1 base at V and 6 bases at J, with 14 bases in the middle. The full variable domain, with the rest looked up from reference TRBV5-6 and TRBJ2-6, is DAGVTQSPTHLIKTRGQQVTLRCSPKSGHDTVSWYQQALGQGPQFIFQYYEEEERQRGNFPDRFSGHQFPNYSSELNVNALLLGDSALYLCASSLLEVSAANVLTFGAGSRLTVL.

This clonotype was seen repeatedly, ten times or more. The chain combines TRBV19 with TRBJ2-1; 9 bases map to TRBD2. The CDR3 sequence is 15 residues long. Germline lookup yields CDR1 LNHDA and CDR2 SQIVND (reference sequence). The ends lost 3 bases at V and 4 bases at J; junction bases unmatched: 4. CDR3 DNA sequence: TGTGCCAGTAGTATGGCGGGAGGGCCGTACAATGAGCAGTTCTTC. It is translated as CASSMAGGPYNEQFF. Full variable domain (outside the CDR3, taken from reference TRBV19 and TRBJ2-1): DGGITQSPKYLFRKEGQNVTLSCEQNLNHDAMYWYRQDPGQGLRLIYYSQIVNDFQKGDIAEGYSVSREKKESFPLTVTSAQKNPTAFYLCASSMAGGPYNEQFFGPGTRLTVL.

This clonotype was detected only a few times. The chain couples TRBV10-3 to TRBJ2-1, with D perhaps TRBD1 or TRBD2 (5 bases each). V shed 10 bases and J shed 2 bases, with 12 bases lying between them. This CDR3 is built from 13 residues. The germline CDR1 and CDR2 sequences are ENHRY and SYGVKD. CDR3: CAKARDPYNEQFF. The CDR3 DNA follows: TGTGCCAAGGCCAGGGACCCCTACAATGAGCAGTTCTTC.

The genes are TRBV5-1 and TRBJ2-1; 7 nucleotides line up with TRBD2. Trimming cost V 0 bases and J 0 bases; bases outside gene matches: 3. CDR1 and CDR2 (germline): SGHRS, YFSETQ. The CDR3 is made up of 16 amino acids. This CDR3 reads CASSLVGGSSYNEQFF. The CDR3 region has the DNA TGCGCCAGCAGCTTGGTTGGCGGGAGCTCCTACAATGAGCAGTTCTTC. Using reference TRBV5-1 and TRBJ2-1 for the parts outside the CDR3, the full variable domain is KAGVTQTPRYLIKTRGQQVTLSCSPISGHRSVSWYQQTPGQGLQFLFEYFSETQRNKGNFPGRFSGRQFSNSRSEMNVSTLELGDSALYLCASSLVGGSSYNEQFFGPGTRLTVL.

This clonotype came up many times. The chain couples TRBV24-1 to TRBJ2-1; 10 bases align to TRBD2. The germline V gene has CDR1 KGHDR and CDR2 SFDVKD. CDR3 size: 16 residues. After removal of 1 base from V and 7 bases from J, the junction contained 6 bases not matched to a gene. The CDR3 region has the DNA TGTGCCACCAGTGATTTCCAGGAGCGGGAGGGAAATGAGCAGTTCTTC. Its translation is CATSDFQEREGNEQFF.

This clonotype occurred a few times. The rearrangement uses TRBV20-1 and TRBJ1-5; 7 nucleotides line up with TRBD1. Germline assignment: CDR1 DFQATT and CDR2 SNEGSKA (reference sequence). This CDR3 contains 15 residues. The junction had 11 bases not matched to a gene; V was cut back by 4 bases and J by 5 bases. This CDR3 reads CSATPDREGDQPQHF. CDR3 coding DNA: TGCAGTGCTACCCCAGACAGGGAGGGGGATCAGCCCCAGCATTTT.

The chain uses TRBV11-2 and TRBJ1-4; unclear D gene. The CDR3 sequence is 16 residues long. Germline V CDR1 and CDR2: SGHAT, FQNNGV. With 5 bases removed from V and 0 bases from J, the gap between germline ends came to 13 bases. CDR3 coding DNA: TGTGCCAGCAGCCTTTGGCGAGGAGCAACTAATGAAAAACTGTTTTTT. It yields the protein CASSLWRGATNEKLFF.

This clonotype showed up just a few times. The rearrangement uses TRBV5-1 and TRBJ2-1; D is ambiguous. In germline, CDR1 is SGHRS, CDR2 YFSETQ. Trimming removed 0 bases from V and 7 bases from J, with 5 bases in between. The CDR3 totals 12 residues. The CDR3 DNA is TGCGCCAGCAGCTTGGGTTTAAATGAGCAGTTCTTC. Translation gives CASSLGLNEQFF.